The 5 T cell receptor beta chains reported below all come from one sample, sequenced in a study of shared clonotypes between healthy human individuals. TCRdb keeps only in-frame clones here, not all; method: immunoSEQ multiplex PCR. The sample holds some 200,000 clones; about 68% are singletons and the top ten take more than 9%. Sample: memory CD4+ T cells sorted from blood. Subset noted: CD45RA-negative fraction. The receptors shown here come from a man younger than 40 in good health.

The V and J genes are TRBV5-4 and TRBJ2-7; D is perhaps TRBD1 (7 bases). Germline V gene sequence: CDR1 SGHNT, CDR2 YYREEE (reference sequence). Trimming took off 2 bases at V and 7 bases at J, with 19 bases between the two ends. The CDR3 has 15 residues. CDR3 loop: CASSFDRDWAREQYF. In DNA, the CDR3 is TGTGCCAGCAGCTTTGACAGGGACTGGGCTCGGGAGCAGTACTTC.

V and J are TRBV19 and TRBJ2-1, with 8 positions matching TRBD1. Trimming cost V 3 bases and J 7 bases; bases outside gene matches: 11. The CDR3 loop spans 16 amino acids. Germline CDR1 reads LNHDA; CDR2 reads SQIVND (reference sequence). The CDR3 coding sequence is TGTGCCAGTAGTATCCAGGGGGCGAAGATAGGGAATGAGCAGTTCTTC. Protein sequence: CASSIQGAKIGNEQFF.

The chain is built from TRBV29-1 and TRBJ2-7, with D unclear. V lost 3 bases to trimming and J lost 2 bases, with 14 bases between them. Germline V gene sequence: CDR1 SQVTM, CDR2 ANQGSEA. The CDR3 is made up of 14 amino acids. CDR3 sequence: CSVEWVGRPYEQYF. In nucleotides, the CDR3 is TGCAGCGTTGAGTGGGTCGGTAGGCCCTACGAGCAGTACTTC.

This clone was seen more than once but under ten times. The chain carries TRBV6-1 and TRBJ2-2, with TRBD1 matching 8 bases. Germline trimming cut 4 bases from V and 1 base from J; bases unmatched to any gene: 2. Germline CDR1 reads MNHNS; CDR2 reads SASEGT. CDR3 size: 15 residues. CDR3 in amino acids: CASSAGTGNTGELFF. The CDR3 bases are TGTGCCAGCAGTGCCGGGACAGGGAACACCGGGGAGCTGTTTTTT.

This clone was seen more than once but under ten times. The chain links TRBV19 to TRBJ2-2; the D gene is possibly TRBD1 (7 bases). The CDR3 consists of 16 residues. Trimming removed 7 bases from V and 3 bases from J, with 18 bases in between. Germline CDR1 reads LNHDA; CDR2 reads SQIVND (reference sequence). The DNA of the CDR3 is TGTGCCAGTACCCCCGGCGGCAGGGGGGACACCGGGGAGCTGTTTTTT. Amino acids: CASTPGGRGDTGELFF.